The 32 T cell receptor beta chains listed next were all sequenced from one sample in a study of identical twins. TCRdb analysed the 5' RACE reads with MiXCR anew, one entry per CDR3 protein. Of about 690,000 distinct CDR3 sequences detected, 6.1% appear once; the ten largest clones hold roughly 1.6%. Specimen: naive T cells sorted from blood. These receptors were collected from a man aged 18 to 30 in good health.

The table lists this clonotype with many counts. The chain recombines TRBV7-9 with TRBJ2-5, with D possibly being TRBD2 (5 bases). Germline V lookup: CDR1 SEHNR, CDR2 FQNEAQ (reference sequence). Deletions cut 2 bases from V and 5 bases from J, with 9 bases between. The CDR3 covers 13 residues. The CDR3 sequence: CASSLTRVETQYF. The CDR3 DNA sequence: TGTGCCAGCAGCTTAACTAGGGTCGAGACCCAGTACTTC.

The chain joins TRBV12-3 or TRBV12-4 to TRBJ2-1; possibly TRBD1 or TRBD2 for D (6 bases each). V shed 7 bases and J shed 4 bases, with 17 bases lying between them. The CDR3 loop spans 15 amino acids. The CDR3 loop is CASNPGDSIYNEQFF. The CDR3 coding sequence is TGTGCCAGCAACCCAGGGGACTCAATTTACAATGAGCAGTTCTTC.

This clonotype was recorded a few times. Here the CDR3 DNA reads TGTGCCAGCAGCTCAGTTTTTCTTGGAGCTGAGCAGTTCTTC. The encoded protein is CASSSVFLGAEQFF. The rearrangement links TRBV7-6 to TRBJ2-1; D not certain. From germline, CDR1 is SGHVS and CDR2 FNYEAQ. V was shortened by 4 bases and J by 9 bases, with 16 bases between the two germline ends. This CDR3 spans 14 amino acids.

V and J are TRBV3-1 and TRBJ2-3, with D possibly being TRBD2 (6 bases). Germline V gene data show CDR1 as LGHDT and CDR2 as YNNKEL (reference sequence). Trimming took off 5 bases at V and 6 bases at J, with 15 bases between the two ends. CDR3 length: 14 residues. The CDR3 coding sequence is TGTGCCAGCAGCACTCGACTAGTTGGCGATACGCAGTATTTT. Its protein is CASSTRLVGDTQYF.

The CDR3 DNA reads as TGCGCCAGCAGATCGCAGGGGAACACTGAAGCTTTCTTT. It is translated as CASRSQGNTEAFF. The chain is built from TRBV5-1 and TRBJ1-1, with D possibly matching TRBD1 (5 bases). Trimming removed 5 bases at V and 1 base at J, with 9 bases between. The CDR3 sequence is 13 residues long. Germline-derived CDR1 and CDR2 are SGHRS and YFSETQ.

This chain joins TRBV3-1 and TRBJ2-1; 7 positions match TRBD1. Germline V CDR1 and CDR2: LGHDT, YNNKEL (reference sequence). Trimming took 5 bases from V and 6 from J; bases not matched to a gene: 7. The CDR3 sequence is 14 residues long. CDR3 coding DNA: TGTGCCAGCAGCACCTGGGACAGAATCAATGAGCAGTTCTTC. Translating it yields CASSTWDRINEQFF.

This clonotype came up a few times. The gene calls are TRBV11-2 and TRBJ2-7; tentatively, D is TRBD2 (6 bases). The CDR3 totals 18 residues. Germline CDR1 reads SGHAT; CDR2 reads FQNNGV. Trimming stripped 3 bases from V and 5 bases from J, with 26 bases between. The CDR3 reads CASSLVSSGSNSGHEQYF. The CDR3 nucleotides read TGTGCCAGCAGCTTGGTTTCCTCCGGGAGTAACAGCGGCCACGAGCAGTACTTC.

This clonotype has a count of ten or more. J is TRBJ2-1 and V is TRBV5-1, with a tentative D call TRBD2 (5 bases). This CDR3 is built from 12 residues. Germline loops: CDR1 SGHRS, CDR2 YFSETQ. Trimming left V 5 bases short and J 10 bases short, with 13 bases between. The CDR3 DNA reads TGCGCCAGCAGACCGTCCCAGCGGGAGCAGTTCTTC. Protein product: CASRPSQREQFF.

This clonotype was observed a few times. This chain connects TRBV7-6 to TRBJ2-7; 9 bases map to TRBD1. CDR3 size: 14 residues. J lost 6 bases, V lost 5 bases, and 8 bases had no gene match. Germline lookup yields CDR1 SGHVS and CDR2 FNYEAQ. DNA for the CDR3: TGTGCCAGCAGCCCGACACAGGGGGCATTCGAGCAGTACGTC. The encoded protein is CASSPTQGAFEQYV.

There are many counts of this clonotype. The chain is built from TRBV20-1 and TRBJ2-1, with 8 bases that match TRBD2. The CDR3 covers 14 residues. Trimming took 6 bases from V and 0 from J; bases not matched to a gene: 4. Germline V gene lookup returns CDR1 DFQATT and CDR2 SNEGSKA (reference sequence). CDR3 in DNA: TGCAGTGCGCAGCGGGAGAGCTCCTACAATGAGCAGTTCTTC. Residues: CSAQRESSYNEQFF.

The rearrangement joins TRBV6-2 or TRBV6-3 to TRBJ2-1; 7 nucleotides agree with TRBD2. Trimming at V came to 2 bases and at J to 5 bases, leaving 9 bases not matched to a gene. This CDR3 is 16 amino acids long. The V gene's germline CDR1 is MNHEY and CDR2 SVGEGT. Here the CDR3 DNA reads TGTGCCAGCAGTTACAGGGCGGGAGAGCCAGACAATGAGCAGTTCTTC. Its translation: CASSYRAGEPDNEQFF.

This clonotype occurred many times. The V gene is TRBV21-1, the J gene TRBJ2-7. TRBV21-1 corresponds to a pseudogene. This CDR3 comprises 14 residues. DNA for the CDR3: TGTGCCAGTCTTCTTACGACACCCTCCTACGAGCAGTACGTC. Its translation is CASLLTTPSYEQYV.

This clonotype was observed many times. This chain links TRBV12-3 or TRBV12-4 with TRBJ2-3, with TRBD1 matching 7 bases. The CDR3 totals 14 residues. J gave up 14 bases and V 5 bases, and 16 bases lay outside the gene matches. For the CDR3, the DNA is TGTGCCAGCAGTCCGACAGGGCTTTCGGCCCGACCGTATTTT. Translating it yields CASSPTGLSARPYF.

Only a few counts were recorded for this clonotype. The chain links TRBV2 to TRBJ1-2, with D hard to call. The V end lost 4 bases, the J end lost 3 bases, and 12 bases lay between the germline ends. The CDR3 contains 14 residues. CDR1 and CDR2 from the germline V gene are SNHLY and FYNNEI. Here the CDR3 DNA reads TGTGCCAGCAGTGGAGGAGGGAGGGACTATGGCTACACCTTC. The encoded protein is CASSGGGRDYGYTF.

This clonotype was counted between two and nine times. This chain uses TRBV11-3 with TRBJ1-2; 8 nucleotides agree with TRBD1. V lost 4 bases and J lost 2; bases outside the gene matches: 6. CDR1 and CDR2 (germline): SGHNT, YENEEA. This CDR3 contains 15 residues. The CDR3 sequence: CASSSLTGVNYGYTF. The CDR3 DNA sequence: TGTGCCAGCAGCTCATTGACAGGGGTAAACTATGGCTACACCTTC.

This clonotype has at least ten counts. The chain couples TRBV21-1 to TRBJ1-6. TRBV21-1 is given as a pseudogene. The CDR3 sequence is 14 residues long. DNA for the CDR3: TGTGCCAGCAGCAAGGATCTATATAATTCACCCCTCCACTTT. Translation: CASSKDLYNSPLHF.

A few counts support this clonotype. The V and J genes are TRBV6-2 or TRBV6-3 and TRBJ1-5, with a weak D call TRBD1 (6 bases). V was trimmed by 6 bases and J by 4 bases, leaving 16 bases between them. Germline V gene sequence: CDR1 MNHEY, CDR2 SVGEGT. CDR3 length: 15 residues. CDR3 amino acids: CASSPGTSGNQPQHF. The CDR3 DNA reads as TGTGCCAGCAGCCCCGGGACATCGGGAAATCAGCCCCAGCATTTT.

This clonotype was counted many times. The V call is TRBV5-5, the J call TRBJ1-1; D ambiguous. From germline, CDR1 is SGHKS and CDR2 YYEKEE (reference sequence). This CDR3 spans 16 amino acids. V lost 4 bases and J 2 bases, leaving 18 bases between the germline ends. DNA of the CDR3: TGTGCCAGCAGCCCACAGCTATTAGCGGTTAACACTGAAGCTTTCTTT. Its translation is CASSPQLLAVNTEAFF.

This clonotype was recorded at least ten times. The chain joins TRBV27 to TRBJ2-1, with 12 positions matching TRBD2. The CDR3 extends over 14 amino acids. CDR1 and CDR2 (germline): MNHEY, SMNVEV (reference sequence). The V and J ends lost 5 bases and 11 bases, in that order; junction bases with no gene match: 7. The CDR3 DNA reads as TGTGCCAGCAGTGCCCTAGCGGGAGGGCCTCAGCAGTTCTTC. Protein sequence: CASSALAGGPQQFF.

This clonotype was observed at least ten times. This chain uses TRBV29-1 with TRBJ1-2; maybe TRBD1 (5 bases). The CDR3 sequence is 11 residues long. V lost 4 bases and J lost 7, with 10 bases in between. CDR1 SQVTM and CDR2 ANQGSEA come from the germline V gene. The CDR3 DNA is TGCAGCGTTGGTCACCAGGGTGGCTACACCTTC. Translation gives CSVGHQGGYTF.

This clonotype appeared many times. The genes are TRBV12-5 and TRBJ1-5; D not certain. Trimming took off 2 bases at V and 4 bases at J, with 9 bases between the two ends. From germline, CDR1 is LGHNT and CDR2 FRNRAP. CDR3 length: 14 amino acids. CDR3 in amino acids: CASGLPTPNQPQHF. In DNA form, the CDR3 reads TGTGCTAGTGGTTTGCCCACCCCGAATCAGCCCCAGCATTTT.

In DNA form, the CDR3 reads TGTGCCAGCAGCTTATCGGCAAGCGGCAATTCACCCCTCCACTTT. Its translation is CASSLSASGNSPLHF. The gene calls are TRBV7-9 and TRBJ1-6; D ambiguous. V lost 2 bases and J lost 7, with 12 bases in between. Germline V CDR1 and CDR2: SEHNR, FQNEAQ (reference sequence). The CDR3 has 15 amino acids.

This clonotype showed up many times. The CDR3 nucleotides read TGTGCCATCAGCGGGGGACTAACAGATACGCAGTATTTT. This sequence encodes CAISGGLTDTQYF. This chain joins TRBV10-3 and TRBJ2-3, with 7 nucleotides matching TRBD2. This CDR3 has 13 amino acids. The germline V gene has CDR1 ENHRY and CDR2 SYGVKD. The junction had 3 bases not matched to a gene; V was cut back by 6 bases and J by 3 bases.

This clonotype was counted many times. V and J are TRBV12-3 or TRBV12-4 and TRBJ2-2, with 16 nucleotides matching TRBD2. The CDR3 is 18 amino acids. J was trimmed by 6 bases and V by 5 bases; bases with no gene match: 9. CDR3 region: CASSVLKGTSGRAGELFF. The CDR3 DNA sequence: TGTGCCAGCAGTGTATTGAAGGGGACTAGCGGGAGGGCCGGGGAGCTGTTTTTT.

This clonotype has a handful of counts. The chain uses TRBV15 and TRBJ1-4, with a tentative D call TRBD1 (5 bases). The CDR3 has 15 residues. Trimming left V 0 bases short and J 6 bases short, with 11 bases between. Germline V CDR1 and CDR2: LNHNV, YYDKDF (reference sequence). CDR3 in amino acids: CATSRERAGDEKLFF. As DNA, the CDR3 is TGTGCCACCAGCAGAGAACGTGCGGGGGATGAAAAACTGTTTTTT.

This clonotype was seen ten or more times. CDR3: CASSIVAGFMNTEAFF. CDR3 bases: TGTGCCAGTAGTATAGTGGCAGGTTTCATGAACACTGAAGCTTTCTTT. This chain joins TRBV19 and TRBJ1-1; D not certain. Germline V gives CDR1 LNHDA, CDR2 SQIVND (reference sequence). This CDR3 contains 16 residues. V was trimmed by 1 base and J by 0 bases, leaving 12 bases between them.

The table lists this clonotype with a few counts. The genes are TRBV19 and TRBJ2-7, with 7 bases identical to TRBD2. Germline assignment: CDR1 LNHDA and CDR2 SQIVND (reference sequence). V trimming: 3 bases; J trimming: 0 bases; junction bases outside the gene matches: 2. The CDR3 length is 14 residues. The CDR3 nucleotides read TGTGCCAGTAGTATGAGCGGGAACTCCTACGAGCAGTACGTC. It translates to CASSMSGNSYEQYV.

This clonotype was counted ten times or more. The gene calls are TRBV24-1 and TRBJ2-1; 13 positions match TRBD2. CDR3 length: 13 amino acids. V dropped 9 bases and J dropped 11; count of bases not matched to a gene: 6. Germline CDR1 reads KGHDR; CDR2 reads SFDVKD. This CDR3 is CATQTSGGTKQFF. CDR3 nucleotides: TGTGCCACCCAGACTAGCGGGGGGACAAAGCAGTTCTTC.

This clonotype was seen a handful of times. The CDR3 nucleotides read TGCAGCGTTGATTCCAGCGCTGAGCAGTTCTTC. Its translation: CSVDSSAEQFF. The genes are TRBV29-1 and TRBJ2-1; the D is unclear. CDR3 size: 11 residues. From germline, CDR1 is SQVTM and CDR2 ANQGSEA. V lost 3 bases and J 9 bases, leaving 9 bases between the germline ends.

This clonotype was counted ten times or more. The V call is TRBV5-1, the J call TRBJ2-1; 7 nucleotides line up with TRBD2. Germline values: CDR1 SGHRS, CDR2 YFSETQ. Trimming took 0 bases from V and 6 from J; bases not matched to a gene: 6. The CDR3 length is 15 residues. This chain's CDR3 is CASSLDWGRANEQFF. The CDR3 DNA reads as TGCGCCAGCAGCTTGGACTGGGGGAGGGCCAATGAGCAGTTCTTC.

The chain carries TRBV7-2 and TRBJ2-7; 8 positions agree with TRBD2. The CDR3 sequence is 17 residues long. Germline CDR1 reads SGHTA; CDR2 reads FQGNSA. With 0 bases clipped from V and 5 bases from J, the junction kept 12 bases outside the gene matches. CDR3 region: CASSLAGTSIPEDEQYF. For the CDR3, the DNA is TGTGCCAGCAGCTTAGCCGGGACTAGTATTCCGGAGGACGAGCAGTACTTC. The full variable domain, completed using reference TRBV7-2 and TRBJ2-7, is GAGVSQSPSNKVTEKGKDVELRCDPISGHTALYWYRQSLGQGLEFLIYFQGNSAPDKSGLPSDRFSAERTGGSVSTLTIQRTQQEDSAVYLCASSLAGTSIPEDEQYFGPGTRLTVT.

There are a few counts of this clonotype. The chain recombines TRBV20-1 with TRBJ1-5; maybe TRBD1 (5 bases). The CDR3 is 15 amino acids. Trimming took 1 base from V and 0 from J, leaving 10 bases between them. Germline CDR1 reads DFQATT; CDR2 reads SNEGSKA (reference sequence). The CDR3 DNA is TGCAGTGCTAGAGTCAGGGCAGGTAGCAATCAGCCCCAGCATTTT. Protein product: CSARVRAGSNQPQHF.